The clone carrying this T cell receptor (beta chain) was detected ten times or more. The team produced cDNA through 5'RACE using 10-nucleotide random UMIs. Each CDR3 protein is one row after TCRdb ran MiXCR on the 5' RACE reads. The table lists about 71,000 distinct CDR3 sequences, more than 8.5% of them singletons. The data were taken from a study of neurological immune-mediated disorders. Trimming cost V 3 bases and J 4 bases, with 16 bases left between them. Germline lookup yields CDR1 MGHRA and CDR2 YSYEKL. The CDR3 has 16 amino acids. Noted time point: longitudinal time-point 1 (baseline). The V and J genes are TRBV4-1 and TRBJ2-1; TRBD1 might be the D (6 bases). This clonotype was obtained from a man aged 25-40 years in good health. Sequencing used PBMCs. The CDR3 sequence: CASSQETGPLYNEQFF. CDR3 in DNA: TGCGCCAGCAGCCAGGAGACAGGACCCCTGTACAATGAGCAGTTCTTC.